This T cell receptor (beta chain) was documented in a study of control samples from healthy donors and cancer patients. From germline, CDR1 is SGHVS and CDR2 FQNEAQ. The CDR3 extends over 14 amino acids. The V and J ends lost 3 bases and 0 bases respectively, with 7 bases between them. The protocol was immunoSEQ multiplex PCR, while the TCRdb copy is restricted to in-frame clones and leaves out a portion. The sample gives some 79,000 clones, 80% to 95% of which show up once; around 1.3% is in the top ten. This sequence originates from a woman in her thirties or forties with lung cancer. V is TRBV7-8 and J is TRBJ2-3, with unresolved D. Sequenced input: PBMCs. This CDR3 is CASSFLTSTDTQYF. DNA of the CDR3: TGTGCCAGCAGCTTTCTTACTAGCACAGATACGCAGTATTTT. Filled out from reference TRBV7-8 and TRBJ2-3, the complete variable domain reads GAGVSQSPRYKVAKRGQDVALRCDPISGHVSLFWYQQALGQGPEFLTYFQNEAQLDKSGLPSDRFFAERPEGSVSTLKIQRTQQEDSAVYLCASSFLTSTDTQYFGPGTRLTVL.